This T cell receptor (beta chain) was found in a study of regulatory T cells in long-lasting Graves disease. About the research overall: It was over 5 years of antithyroid drugs, with positive TSH receptor antibodies, that meant persistent Graves' disease.

On this clonotype: Its target is not known.

The V gene lost 5 bases and the J gene lost 8 bases, with 12 bases spanning the gap. CDR3 size: 13 residues. Germline values: CDR1 LGHDT, CDR2 YNNKEL (reference sequence). Overall study findings and caveats: Under persistent disease, TRBV28, TRBJ1-2 and TRBJ2-5 were used preferentially. Analysis covered peripheral blood alone, not thyroid tissue. Possibly, too few samples lowered accuracy.

This sample's time point: persistent/refractory GD, antithyroid drugs over 5 years with positive TRAb. PBMC RNA served as the TCR library source. Library construction for TCR beta used iRepertoire HTBI primers and Arm-PCR of CDR3 regions. Using its own MiXCR run on the multiplex PCR reads, TCRdb lists one record per CDR3 protein. This table has a few hundred thousand distinct CDR3 sequences, approximately 23% appearing once. The sequences come from peripheral blood mononuclear cells (PBMCs), collected when the disease was refractory, from a patient treated with antithyroid drugs. This receptor was obtained from a female donor with Graves disease. This rearrangement joins TRBV3-1 to TRBJ1-4, with D tentatively TRBD1 (5 bases). The CDR3 loop reads CASSTRGEEKLFF. CDR3 DNA: TGTGCCAGCAGCACTAGGGGCGAGGAAAAACTGTTTTTT.